One sample yielded the 27 T cell receptor beta chains listed below, sequenced in a study of T cell clonality in common variable immunodeficiency. Assay: immunoSEQ multiplex PCR; the TCRdb copy retains only in-frame clones and omits some. The table lists about 52,000 clones, with no singletons. The specimen was peripheral blood mononuclear cells. These TCRs come from a person aged 18 to 75 in good health.

This clone was detected many times. The missing CDR3 end, 3 residues past where the read stops, is filled in from the germline J gene. The chain recombines TRBV11-3 with TRBJ2-5; D is undetermined. Trimming cost V 2 bases and J 0 bases, with 4 bases left between them. Germline-derived CDR1 and CDR2 are SGHNT and YENEEA. The CDR3 is 13 amino acids. The CDR3 bases that were read are TGTGCCAGCAGCTTATCTCACCAAGAGACC. The encoded protein is CASSLSHQET. The entire CDR3 reads CASSLSHQETQYF.

This clone has at least ten counts. The sequence runs out 3 residues before the end of the CDR3; the remainder is reconstructed from the germline J gene. This sequence joins TRBV7-8 and TRBJ2-7; TRBD1 might be the D (5 bases). Trimming cost V 1 base and J 3 bases, with 13 bases left between them. CDR3 length: 15 residues. CDR1 and CDR2 from the germline V gene are SGHVS and FQNEAQ. CDR3 loop: CASSLGWQGIYEQYF. CDR3 DNA (partial): TGTGCCAGCAGCTTAGGCTGGCAGGGTATCTACGAG.

This clone was counted between two and nine times. An end of the junction differs from the germline gene, which may be a read error. The read stops 3 residues short of the end of the CDR3; the missing end is completed from the germline J gene. Other DNA variants within this sample encode the same CDR3. The chain links TRBV7-9 to TRBJ1-2, with D tentatively TRBD1 (6 bases). Germline V gives CDR1 SEHNR, CDR2 FQNEAQ (reference sequence). The CDR3 has 14 amino acids. The CDR3 reads CASSPGRGGIGYTF. The DNA read from the CDR3 is TGTGCTAGCAGCCCCGGCCGAGGGGGAATTGGC.

This clone has ten or more counts. The read terminates 3 residues ahead of where the CDR3 ends, so the germline J gene completes it. This chain joins TRBV7-2 and TRBJ2-5; D unresolved. V was cut by 6 bases and J by 0 bases, with 14 bases left in between. The CDR3 length is 15 residues. From germline, CDR1 is SGHTA and CDR2 FQGNSA. The sequenced part of the CDR3 DNA is TGTGCCAGCAGGCGTCTTACTACCAACCAAGAGACC. Protein: CASRRLTTNQET. From start to end, the CDR3 is CASRRLTTNQETQYF.

This clone was picked up many times. The DNA ends 3 residues before the CDR3 does, and the rest of the CDR3 is filled in from the germline J gene. The chain carries TRBV4-1 and TRBJ2-1; possible D gene TRBD1, 6 bases. The germline V gene encodes CDR1 MGHRA and CDR2 YSYEKL. V lost 4 bases to trimming and J lost 0 bases, with 16 bases between them. The CDR3 contains 17 residues. The CDR3 here is CASSRSAGVNSYNEQFF. The covered CDR3 bases are TGCGCCAGCAGCCGGTCCGCAGGGGTTAACTCCTACAATGAG.

This clone was detected many times. The read stops 3 residues short of the end of the CDR3; the missing end is completed from the germline J gene. The V and J genes are TRBV2 and TRBJ2-1; 13 bases align to TRBD2. V lost 8 bases to trimming and J lost 7 bases; unmatched junction nucleotides: 8. Germline lookup yields CDR1 SNHLY and CDR2 FYNNEI. The CDR3 extends over 15 amino acids. The CDR3 protein is CASSGLAGDGNEQFF. Partial CDR3 DNA: TGTGCCAGCTCCGGACTAGCGGGAGACGGAAATGAG.

A few counts support this clone. Read coverage stops 3 residues before the CDR3 terminus; the germline J gene supplies the remainder. The chain employs TRBV19 and TRBJ1-2, with 7 bases that match TRBD1. Looked up from germline, CDR1 is LNHDA and CDR2 is SQIVND (reference sequence). The CDR3 sequence is 14 residues long. The covered CDR3 bases are TGTGCCAGTAGTCAGGACAGGACTACCTACGAC. Amino acids: CASSQDRTTYD. The whole CDR3 is CASSQDRTTYDYTF.

The table lists this clone with a few counts. The CDR3 extends 3 residues past the end of the read, so its final part is completed from the germline J gene. The chain has TRBV5-1 and TRBJ2-2; 7 nucleotides match TRBD1. Germline lookup yields CDR1 SGHRS and CDR2 YFSETQ. The CDR3 is 16 residues long. The sequenced CDR3 bases are TGCGCCAGCAGCCAGGGGGTGACCTCCGAGAGGGAAAAG. It encodes CASSQGVTSEREK. From start to end, the CDR3 is CASSQGVTSEREKLFF.

This clone was observed many times. The read comes to an end 3 residues before the CDR3 does, leaving the germline J gene to fill in the end. V is TRBV7-2 and J is TRBJ2-3, with a tentative D call TRBD2 (5 bases). Germline CDR1 reads SGHTA; CDR2 reads FQGNSA. Trimming took 5 bases from V and 2 from J, leaving 14 bases between them. This CDR3 comprises 15 residues. CDR3 amino acids: CASSPDYLTTDTQYF. CDR3 DNA (partial): TGTGCCAGCAGCCCCGACTACCTTACCACAGATACG.

This clone came up many times. The read ends 3 residues before the CDR3 terminus; that terminus is restored from the germline J gene. The chain has TRBV6-2 or TRBV6-3 and TRBJ2-1; 9 bases are a match to TRBD1. Germline-derived CDR1 and CDR2 are MNHEY and SVGEGT. The CDR3 covers 15 residues. With 2 bases clipped from V and 7 bases from J, the junction kept 6 bases outside the gene matches. CDR3 in amino acids: CASSYPHDRGNEQFF. The sequenced part of the CDR3 DNA is TGTGCCAGCAGTTACCCCCATGACAGGGGGAATGAG.

This clone was seen at least ten times. The CDR3 extends 3 residues past the end of the read, so its final part is completed from the germline J gene. The chain recombines TRBV20-1 with TRBJ2-7; 8 bases are shared with TRBD1. The CDR3 has 16 residues. Germline CDR1 reads DFQATT; CDR2 reads SNEGSKA (reference sequence). Unmatched junction bases numbered 18, after V lost 6 bases and J lost 5 bases. CDR3 amino acids: CSASKVRTGRTNEQYF. The sequenced CDR3 bases are TGCAGTGCCAGTAAGGTTCGGACAGGGAGGACGAACGAG.

This clone was picked up many times. Read sequence stops 3 residues before the CDR3 end, and the germline J gene provides the missing end. The V call is TRBV2, the J call TRBJ2-7, with TRBD2 identical over 7 bases. V was clipped by 7 bases and J by 3 bases; unmatched bases: 12. Germline V gives CDR1 SNHLY, CDR2 FYNNEI. The CDR3 contains 15 residues. CDR3 region: CASTSIAGGSYEQYF. The sequenced CDR3 bases are TGTGCCAGCACCTCTATCGCGGGCGGGAGCTACGAG.

This clone was seen many times. The read ends 3 residues early relative to the CDR3; the germline J gene fills the gap. This sequence joins TRBV10-3 and TRBJ1-4; D not certain. Trimming cost V 0 bases and J 7 bases, with 6 bases left between them. The CDR3 sequence is 13 residues long. Per the germline V gene, CDR1 is ENHRY and CDR2 is SYGVKD. This CDR3 reads CAISESEGEKLFF. CDR3 bases read: TGTGCCATCAGTGAGTCTGAGGGTGAAAAA.

This clone was seen many times. Read data end 3 residues before the CDR3 end; the end is taken from the germline J gene. The rearrangement links TRBV20-1 to TRBJ2-7; 7 bases are shared with TRBD1. Germline trimming cut 2 bases from V and 3 bases from J; bases unmatched to any gene: 4. CDR1 is DFQATT and CDR2 is SNEGSKA in the germline V gene (reference sequence). This CDR3 spans 13 amino acids. CDR3 DNA, as far as it was read: TGCAGTGCTAGATCCTGGGACAGCTACGAG. It is translated as CSARSWDSYE. The whole CDR3 is CSARSWDSYEQYF.

This clone was counted many times. From the germline J gene comes the end of the CDR3, since the read stops 3 residues before it. The rearrangement joins TRBV19 to TRBJ2-6; D gene ambiguous. The germline gives CDR1 LNHDA, CDR2 SQIVND (reference sequence). V lost 5 bases, J lost 0 bases, and 5 bases lay in between. The CDR3 contains 14 residues. CDR3 DNA (partial): TGTGCCAGTAGTGACACCTCTGGGGCCAACGTC. Amino acids: CASSDTSGANV. The whole CDR3 sequence reads CASSDTSGANVLTF. The full variable domain, completed using reference TRBV19 and TRBJ2-6, is DGGITQSPKYLFRKEGQNVTLSCEQNLNHDAMYWYRQDPGQGLRLIYYSQIVNDFQKGDIAEGYSVSREKKESFPLTVTSAQKNPTAFYLCASSDTSGANVLTFGAGSRLTVL.

This clone occurred many times. The CDR3 extends 3 residues past the end of the read, so its final part is completed from the germline J gene. The chain is built from TRBV6-2 or TRBV6-3 and TRBJ2-3, with TRBD1 matching 7 bases. The CDR3 consists of 13 residues. The germline V gene has CDR1 MNHEY and CDR2 SVGEGT. Trimming at V came to 6 bases and at J to 5 bases, leaving 5 bases not matched to a gene. The sequenced CDR3 bases are TGTGCCAGCAGCGGGGACAGAGGAGATACG. This codes for CASSGDRGDT. The whole CDR3 is CASSGDRGDTQYF.

Ten or more counts support this clone. The read ends 3 residues early relative to the CDR3; the germline J gene fills the gap. The chain is built from TRBV7-3 and TRBJ1-1; D is perhaps TRBD1 (5 bases). The germline V and J ends were trimmed by 2 bases and 1 base, with 11 bases remaining between them. Germline V lookup: CDR1 SGHTA, CDR2 FQGTGA. The CDR3 spans 15 residues. CDR3 DNA (partial): TGTGCCAGCAGCTTATGGGGCGGGGGGAACACTGAA. It is translated as CASSLWGGGNTE. The whole CDR3 sequence reads CASSLWGGGNTEAFF.

Note on this clone: The read ends 3 residues early relative to the CDR3; the germline J gene fills the gap. The V call is TRBV30, the J call TRBJ1-2; D gene ambiguous. Germline V CDR1 and CDR2: GTSNPN, SVGIG (reference sequence). The CDR3 loop spans 13 amino acids. The CDR3 bases that were read are TGTGCCTGGAAGAGCGGGAGGGCCTACGAC. Amino acid sequence: CAWKSGRAYD. The complete CDR3 reads CAWKSGRAYDYTF.

Regarding this clone: The read gets to within 3 residues of the CDR3 end, and the germline J gene fills in the rest. The V gene is TRBV6-2 or TRBV6-3, the J gene TRBJ2-4; maybe TRBD1 (6 bases). CDR3 size: 14 residues. Germline V CDR1 and CDR2: MNHEY, SVGEGT. The part of the CDR3 DNA that was read is TGTGCCAGCAGTTACGGGGGCGCAGTCTATGGT. Its protein product is CASSYGGAVYG. The whole CDR3 protein reads CASSYGGAVYGQYF.

This clone was observed at least ten times. The read terminates 3 residues ahead of where the CDR3 ends, so the germline J gene completes it. The chain uses TRBV7-9 and TRBJ1-1; D is possibly TRBD1 (6 bases). Trimming took 5 bases from V and 1 from J, leaving 11 bases between them. This CDR3 is built from 14 residues. Germline loops: CDR1 SEHNR, CDR2 FQNEAQ (reference sequence). CDR3 DNA (partial): TGTGCCAGCAGCCAGGGGAAATGGAACACTGAA. Protein: CASSQGKWNTE. The entire CDR3 reads CASSQGKWNTEAFF.

This clone was observed at least ten times. The CDR3 is cut off 3 residues early in the read; its end comes from the germline J gene. This sequence joins TRBV6-1 and TRBJ1-2; TRBD1 agrees at 7 bases. Germline trimming cut 1 base from V and 3 bases from J; bases unmatched to any gene: 11. This CDR3 has 17 amino acids. The germline V gene has CDR1 MNHNS and CDR2 SASEGT. CDR3 sequence: CASSEGGDRVRDYGYTF. Incomplete CDR3 DNA: TGTGCCAGCAGTGAAGGGGGCGACAGGGTTCGGGACTATGGC.

Many counts were recorded for this clone. The read gets to within 3 residues of the CDR3 end, and the germline J gene fills in the rest. The chain joins TRBV19 to TRBJ1-2, with D unclear. This CDR3 region has 12 residues. Trimming shortened V by 3 bases and J by 5 bases, and 7 bases separated the two germline ends. Germline V gene data show CDR1 as LNHDA and CDR2 as SQIVND (reference sequence). The covered CDR3 bases are TGTGCCAGTAGTATTACTGCATATGGC. Translating it yields CASSITAYG. The CDR3 in its entirety is CASSITAYGYTF.

This clone appeared many times. The read ends 3 residues early relative to the CDR3; the germline J gene fills the gap. The gene calls are TRBV13 and TRBJ2-5, with 11 bases that match TRBD2. Germline CDR1 and CDR2: PRHDT and FYEKMQ (reference sequence). The CDR3 totals 17 residues. With 1 base clipped from V and 4 bases from J, the junction kept 8 bases outside the gene matches. The sequenced part of the CDR3 DNA is TGTGCCAGCAGCTTAGCTACTAGCGGGGGAATAGTAGAGACC. It specifies CASSLATSGGIVET. The full CDR3 sequence reads CASSLATSGGIVETQYF.

This clone has a count of ten or more. The read is 3 residues too short to cover the CDR3 end, so that end is filled in from the germline J gene. V usage is TRBV10-3 and J usage is TRBJ2-7; D perhaps matches TRBD2 (5 bases). The CDR3 covers 13 residues. Germline V gene sequence: CDR1 ENHRY, CDR2 SYGVKD. V was clipped by 4 bases and J by 5 bases, with 12 bases between them. The CDR3 is CAISGPEADEQYF. The CDR3 bases that were read are TGTGCCATCAGTGGTCCAGAAGCGGACGAG.

With regard to this clone: The read ends 3 residues before the CDR3 terminus; that terminus is restored from the germline J gene. J is TRBJ2-1 and V is TRBV11-3; the match to TRBD2 covers 11 bases. The CDR3 covers 15 residues. Trimming at V came to 3 bases and at J to 9 bases, leaving 7 bases not matched to a gene. Germline values: CDR1 SGHNT, CDR2 YENEEA. The CDR3 loop reads CASSFSGLAVTEQFF. CDR3 DNA (partial): TGTGCCAGCAGCTTTTCGGGACTAGCGGTGACTGAG.

This clone has ten or more counts. The missing CDR3 end, 3 residues past where the read stops, is filled in from the germline J gene. This chain uses TRBV5-1 with TRBJ2-1; TRBD2 is a possible D gene (5 bases). CDR3 length: 17 amino acids. CDR1 is SGHRS, CDR2 YFSETQ, per germline. V was shortened by 3 bases and J by 2 bases, with 18 bases between the two germline ends. The sequenced part of the CDR3 DNA is TGCGCCAGCAGCTCTTCCGGGGTCCGAGTTGCCTACAATGAG. This encodes CASSSSGVRVAYNE. The entire CDR3 sequence reads CASSSSGVRVAYNEQFF.

Many counts were recorded for this clone. The read halts 3 residues ahead of the CDR3 end, with the missing end drawn from the germline J gene. The rearrangement links TRBV19 to TRBJ1-5; D is ambiguous. The germline V and J ends were trimmed by 7 bases and 5 bases, with 12 bases remaining between them. From germline, CDR1 is LNHDA and CDR2 SQIVND (reference sequence). There are 13 residues in the CDR3. The CDR3 region is CASTGLTHQPQHF. The DNA read from the CDR3 is TGTGCCAGTACCGGACTGACGCATCAGCCC. The whole variable domain, filled in from reference TRBV19 and TRBJ1-5, reads DGGITQSPKYLFRKEGQNVTLSCEQNLNHDAMYWYRQDPGQGLRLIYYSQIVNDFQKGDIAEGYSVSREKKESFPLTVTSAQKNPTAFYLCASTGLTHQPQHFGDGTRLSIL.